The present entry profiles one T cell receptor beta chain with its context. What it binds is unknown. TCR beta CDR3 sequences were amplified from RNA transcripts. The HTBI primer set served for first-round RT-PCR of the TCR CDR3. TCRdb re-called the multiplex PCR reads with MiXCR, one entry per CDR3 protein. The table records about 570,000 distinct CDR3 sequences, just over 45% of them present only once. These data come from a study of T cells in Graves' hyperthyroidism and ophthalmopathy. General study points: Most thyroid clonotypes with frequency above 0.001 were detected in blood.

The material sequenced was peripheral blood or thyroid tissue (not recorded which). This clonotype originated in an adult woman with Graves' disease, either hyperthyroidism or ophthalmopathy (not recorded which).

CDR3 nucleotides: TGTGCCAGCAGCCCAGTGGGACCCGGTGAAAAACTGTTTTTT. This translates into CASSPVGPGEKLFF. This chain links TRBV7-6 with TRBJ1-4; D might be TRBD1 (5 bases). The length of the CDR3 is 14 residues. Trimming shortened V by 5 bases and J by 7 bases, and 14 bases separated the two germline ends. Germline V lookup: CDR1 SGHVS, CDR2 FNYEAQ.